These 6 T cell receptor beta chains share one sample of origin, sequenced in a study of blood T cell repertoires in COVID-19. Generated by immunoSEQ multiplex PCR, the TCRdb table keeps only in-frame clones and is missing some. In the table there are 120,000 or so clones, about 83% of which are singletons. Sequenced: peripheral blood. The receptors shown here come from a man at least 80 years old with active or convalescent COVID-19.

The chain couples TRBV19 to TRBJ1-5, with D unresolved. The CDR3 sequence is 15 residues long. The germline CDR1 and CDR2 sequences are LNHDA and SQIVND (reference sequence). Deletions cut 4 bases from V and 7 bases from J, with 17 bases between. CDR3 sequence: CASSNGGSPPQPQHF. Here the CDR3 DNA reads TGTGCCAGTAGTAACGGCGGGTCCCCACCCCAGCCCCAGCATTTT.

This rearrangement joins TRBV6-5 to TRBJ2-1; D is possibly TRBD1 (5 bases). The ends were cut back, 6 bases at V and 4 bases at J, with 13 bases in the middle. The germline V gene encodes CDR1 MNHEY and CDR2 SVGAGI. This CDR3 has 14 amino acids. The CDR3 loop reads CASRQGRGYNEQFF. DNA of the CDR3: TGTGCCAGCAGGCAGGGCCGTGGGTACAATGAGCAGTTCTTC.

This chain links TRBV19 with TRBJ1-4, with 10 nucleotides matching TRBD1. There are 15 residues in the CDR3. The V gene end was trimmed by 4 bases and the J gene end by 7 bases; junction bases not matched to a gene: 6. From germline, CDR1 is LNHDA and CDR2 SQIVND (reference sequence). CDR3 amino acids: CASSTLTGGTEKLFF. The CDR3 DNA reads TGTGCCAGTAGTACCTTGACAGGGGGCACTGAAAAACTGTTTTTT.

This chain links TRBV6-6 with TRBJ1-1; TRBD1 matches 7 bases. Germline assignment: CDR1 MNHNY and CDR2 SVGAGI (reference sequence). The CDR3 runs to 13 residues. The J segment lost 5 bases and the V segment lost 5 bases, leaving 5 bases of the junction unmatched. CDR3 DNA: TGTGCCAGCAGTCGCGGGACAGCTACTGAAGCTTTCTTT. This codes for CASSRGTATEAFF.

This rearrangement joins TRBV15 to TRBJ1-6; TRBD1 is a possible D gene (6 bases). Germline-derived CDR1 and CDR2 are LNHNV and YYDKDF (reference sequence). This CDR3 contains 15 residues. V was trimmed by 2 bases and J by 10 bases, leaving 15 bases between them. The CDR3 DNA follows: TGTGCCACCAGCAGACCAACAGGGTCTGGGTCACCCCTCCACTTT. Its translation: CATSRPTGSGSPLHF.

The CDR3 region is CASTGQGRGAQYF. CDR3 nucleotide sequence: TGTGCCAGCACCGGACAGGGGAGAGGGGCCCAGTACTTC. The V gene is TRBV6-5, the J gene TRBJ2-5; 9 bases match TRBD1. Trimming removed 7 bases from V and 9 bases from J; junction bases left unmatched: 9. The germline V gene has CDR1 MNHEY and CDR2 SVGAGI. The CDR3 has 13 amino acids.